This T cell receptor beta chain was identified in a study of PD-1 blockade in classical Hodgkin lymphoma. Turning to the study itself: Patients had nivolumab dosed at 3 mg/kg, delivered intravenously every 2 weeks. Whole-study results and caveats: Baseline diversity in complete responders resembled that of newly diagnosed patients. In CD4+ cells, TCR diversity went up significantly by C4D1, but in CD8+ cells it did not.

Points on this clone: Its target is unknown.

From germline, CDR1 is LNHDA and CDR2 SQIVND (reference sequence). This CDR3 is 15 amino acids long. The ends lost 1 base at V and 2 bases at J; junction bases unmatched: 5. The protocol was immunoSEQ multiplex PCR, while the TCRdb copy is restricted to in-frame clones and leaves out a portion. Of approximately 44,000 clones listed, 60% to 70% were seen once; the top ten hold 3% to 3.5%. Documented time point: cycle 4 day 1 (C4D1), after more than 5 weeks of nivolumab. All trial patients relapsed after autologous stem cell transplantation. The receptor was derived from a human donor with classical Hodgkin lymphoma. The sample was peripheral blood mononuclear cells (PBMCs), taken before the fourth cycle of nivolumab. The chain uses TRBV19 and TRBJ2-7; 7 bases match TRBD2. DNA for the CDR3: TGTGCCAGTAGTATAGCCCCGGGACTAACCTACGAGCAGTACTTC. This gives the protein CASSIAPGLTYEQYF.